This T cell receptor (beta chain) was recovered during a study of shared clonotypes between healthy human individuals. The CDR3 totals 15 residues. The J segment lost 7 bases and the V segment lost 3 bases, leaving 5 bases of the junction unmatched. From germline, CDR1 is SGHVS and CDR2 FQNEAQ. Authors' methods: ImmunoSEQ only sent back junction sequences with no quality scores, so filtering was done differently. Assay used: immunoSEQ multiplex PCR; TCRdb lists only in-frame clones, some missing. The DNA was the basis for D and trimming; V, J and clone size are from that table. Of roughly 500,000 clones listed, 76% are singletons. Those who donated, Caucasian adults without exception, all lived in Nashville, Tennessee. This clone showed up just once.

The sequence was collected from a woman in her thirties or forties in good health. Some clones in this sample may be carry-over from other donors' samples. This chain links TRBV7-8 with TRBJ2-1, with 11 bases identical to TRBD2. The sequenced material came from PBMCs. Here the CDR3 DNA reads TGTGCCAGCAGCTTTTTAGCGGGAGGGCGTAATGAGCAGTTCTTC. Encoded protein: CASSFLAGGRNEQFF.